The 22 T cell receptor beta chains in this list originate from one sample, sequenced in a study of blood T cell repertoires in COVID-19. Measured with immunoSEQ multiplex PCR; TCRdb has only the in-frame clones, and not every one. The repertoire includes about 24,000 clones, around 89% of them detected once, and over 9.5% sits in the top ten. Sequenced sample: peripheral blood. The receptors come from a man in his 70s with acute or convalescent COVID-19.

The J gene is TRBJ1-2, the V gene TRBV19; maybe TRBD1 (6 bases). This CDR3 region has 13 residues. Germline V gene data show CDR1 as LNHDA and CDR2 as SQIVND (reference sequence). V lost 5 bases and J lost 2, with 9 bases in between. CDR3 sequence: CASSRTENYGYTF. The CDR3 bases are TGTGCCAGTAGTCGGACAGAAAACTATGGCTACACCTTC.

This rearrangement joins TRBV7-9 to TRBJ1-6; D uncertain. The ends were cut back, 5 bases at V and 7 bases at J, with 12 bases in the middle. The germline V gene has CDR1 SEHNR and CDR2 FQNEAQ (reference sequence). This CDR3 region has 14 residues. CDR3 bases: TGTGCCAGCAGCGACCGTCCGGGGAATTCACCCCTCCACTTT. Translation gives CASSDRPGNSPLHF.

This clone has only a few counts. J is TRBJ2-7 and V is TRBV5-1, with 11 bases fitting TRBD1. CDR3 length: 17 residues. V lost 0 bases, J lost 5 bases, and 10 bases stayed unmatched. Germline loops: CDR1 SGHRS, CDR2 YFSETQ. The CDR3 nucleotides are TGCGCCAGCAGCTTGGAAGGTATCGGGACAGGGGGTGACGAGCAGTACTTC. Amino acid sequence: CASSLEGIGTGGDEQYF.

This clone was seen just once. The chain employs TRBV4-1 and TRBJ2-3, with a weak D call TRBD2 (6 bases). Germline V gene sequence: CDR1 MGHRA, CDR2 YSYEKL. The CDR3 contains 16 residues. Trimming shortened V by 5 bases and J by 2 bases, and 17 bases separated the two germline ends. The CDR3 loop reads CASSSSGAGNTDTQYF. The CDR3 coding sequence is TGCGCCAGCAGCTCCTCCGGGGCGGGAAACACAGATACGCAGTATTTT.

The chain links TRBV10-3 to TRBJ1-2; weak D call: TRBD1 (6 bases). Per germline, CDR1 ENHRY and CDR2 SYGVKD. CDR3 size: 14 residues. Trimming took 6 bases from V and 0 from J, leaving 11 bases between them. CDR3 coding DNA: TGTGCCATCAGACTGGGGGCGTCTAACTATGGCTACACCTTC. This sequence encodes CAIRLGASNYGYTF.

CDR3 residues: CASREGTSGYQETQYF. The CDR3 nucleotides are TGTGCCAGCAGAGAAGGGACTAGCGGGTATCAAGAGACCCAGTACTTC. This chain uses TRBV3-1 (or the pseudogene TRBV3-2) with TRBJ2-5, with 12 nucleotides matching TRBD2. Trimming at V came to 6 bases and at J to 2 bases, leaving 7 bases not matched to a gene. CDR3 length: 16 amino acids. Germline V gene lookup returns CDR1 LGHDT and CDR2 YNNKEL (reference sequence).

This clone came up once. The chain links TRBV9 to TRBJ2-5, with 10 bases fitting TRBD2. V dropped 4 bases and J dropped 3; count of bases not matched to a gene: 9. The length of the CDR3 is 16 residues. Germline V lookup: CDR1 SGDLS, CDR2 YYNGEE. The CDR3 region is CASSLRLAGAKETQYF. DNA of the CDR3: TGTGCCAGCAGCCTGAGGCTAGCGGGGGCCAAAGAGACCCAGTACTTC.

The V gene is TRBV6-5, the J gene TRBJ1-1; D is perhaps TRBD1 (6 bases). CDR3 length equals 13 residues. Trimming took 10 bases from V and 11 from J, leaving 23 bases between them. The germline CDR1 and CDR2 sequences are MNHEY and SVGAGI. DNA of the CDR3: TGTGCCACTCCGGACAGCCTAACCCACTGGGCTTTCTTT. Its translation: CATPDSLTHWAFF.

This clone appeared once. The genes are TRBV27 and TRBJ2-3; 11 bases match TRBD2. With 2 bases clipped from V and 6 bases from J, the junction kept 22 bases outside the gene matches. This CDR3 has 21 residues. Germline V CDR1 and CDR2: MNHEY, SMNVEV (reference sequence). The CDR3 DNA sequence: TGTGCCAGCAGTTTACCACAAGTAACTAGCGGGAGATATGGTCGTTTGGATACGCAGTATTTT. Its translation is CASSLPQVTSGRYGRLDTQYF.

V gene TRBV12-3 or TRBV12-4 combines with J gene TRBJ1-5, with 7 bases aligning to TRBD1. The V segment lost 7 bases and the J segment 6 bases; nucleotides outside the gene matches: 6. This CDR3 is built from 13 residues. The CDR3 spells CASNRQGGQPQHF. The CDR3 region has the DNA TGTGCCAGCAATCGACAGGGAGGTCAGCCCCAGCATTTT.

The chain employs TRBV30 and TRBJ1-1; 9 bases line up with TRBD1. Losses at the gene ends were 5 bases for V and 3 bases for J; bases not matched to a gene: 1. Germline V gene data show CDR1 as GTSNPN and CDR2 as SVGIG (reference sequence). The CDR3 totals 12 residues. The chain's CDR3 is CAWDRGDTEAFF. The CDR3 nucleotides are TGTGCCTGGGACAGGGGGGACACTGAAGCTTTCTTT.

The V call is TRBV6-6, the J call TRBJ1-4; 8 positions match TRBD1. The V and J ends lost 6 bases and 3 bases, in that order; junction bases with no gene match: 3. The CDR3 consists of 14 residues. Germline V gives CDR1 MNHNY, CDR2 SVGAGI (reference sequence). The CDR3 spells CASSGQGSNEKLFF. CDR3 bases: TGTGCCAGCAGCGGACAGGGTTCTAATGAAAAACTGTTTTTT.

The chain recombines TRBV2 with TRBJ1-2, with D maybe TRBD1 (5 bases). Germline-derived CDR1 and CDR2 are SNHLY and FYNNEI. This CDR3 region has 15 residues. V lost 3 bases, J lost 4 bases, and 15 bases lay in between. This chain's CDR3 is CASSDAGQIFYGYTF. CDR3 sequence (DNA): TGTGCCAGCAGTGACGCGGGGCAAATTTTCTATGGCTACACCTTC.

This clone has a single count. The chain carries TRBV14 and TRBJ2-2; D possibly corresponds to TRBD2 (7 bases). Germline values: CDR1 SGHDN, CDR2 FVKESK. Trimming took off 5 bases at V and 1 base at J, with 17 bases between the two ends. The CDR3 is 17 amino acids. The CDR3 DNA is TGTGCCAGCAGCGGGGACACCTGGACTAGGAACACCGGGGAGCTGTTTTTT. This encodes CASSGDTWTRNTGELFF. The complete variable domain, with remaining parts taken from reference TRBV14 and TRBJ2-2, reads EAGVTQFPSHSVIEKGQTVTLRCDPISGHDNLYWYRRVMGKEIKFLLHFVKESKQDESGMPNNRFLAERTGGTYSTLKVQPAELEDSGVYFCASSGDTWTRNTGELFFGEGSRLTVL.

The chain has TRBV30 and TRBJ1-2; a weak D match, TRBD1 (5 bases). The CDR3 is 13 amino acids. Germline V lookup: CDR1 GTSNPN, CDR2 SVGIG (reference sequence). Deletions cut 1 base from V and 2 bases from J, with 8 bases between. CDR3 bases: TGTGCCTGGAGTGCAGGGCAGAACTATGGCTACACCTTC. As protein: CAWSAGQNYGYTF.

The J gene is TRBJ2-7, the V gene TRBV5-6, with 10 positions matching TRBD2. V lost 5 bases, J lost 3 bases, and 2 bases stayed unmatched. In germline, CDR1 is SGHDT, CDR2 YYEEEE. CDR3 length: 13 residues. The CDR3 nucleotides read TGTGCCAGCAGAGCGGGGGGGTTCTACGAGCAGTACTTC. This encodes CASRAGGFYEQYF.

This clone is classed as medium-sized (0.01 to 0.1%). One junction end does not reproduce the germline sequence, and a read error may be involved. The chain combines TRBV2 with TRBJ1-1, with D unresolved. CDR1 is SNHLY, CDR2 FYNNEI, per germline. The CDR3 consists of 12 residues. CDR3 amino acids: CASREERADAFF. The CDR3 DNA follows: TGTGCCAGCAGGGAAGAGAGGGCTGACGCTTTCTTT.

This rearrangement joins TRBV3-1 (or the pseudogene TRBV3-2) to TRBJ2-1; a weak D match, TRBD2 (6 bases). CDR1 and CDR2 from the germline V gene are LGHDT and YNNKEL (reference sequence). The V and J ends lost 5 bases and 3 bases respectively, with 14 bases between them. This CDR3 is 15 amino acids long. CDR3 residues: CASSSGEVDYNEQFF. Here the CDR3 DNA reads TGTGCCAGCAGCTCGGGAGAGGTGGACTACAATGAGCAGTTCTTC.

This clone was observed a single time. The chain uses TRBV6-5 and TRBJ1-2, with 8 bases aligning to TRBD1. Unmatched junction bases numbered 9, after V lost 8 bases and J lost 4 bases. Germline V gene data show CDR1 as MNHEY and CDR2 as SVGAGI. The CDR3 has 14 residues. The CDR3 sequence is CASAEEDRAYGYTF. In nucleotides, the CDR3 is TGTGCCAGCGCCGAAGAGGACAGGGCCTATGGCTACACCTTC.

The genes are TRBV7-9 and TRBJ2-5; D may be TRBD1 (6 bases). The CDR3 extends over 13 amino acids. Germline CDR1 is SEHNR and CDR2 is FQNEAQ (reference sequence). V lost 4 bases and J lost 4, with 10 bases in between. CDR3 protein: CASSSGQRETQYF. DNA of the CDR3: TGTGCCAGCAGCTCGGGACAACGAGAGACCCAGTACTTC.

This chain uses TRBV6-2 or TRBV6-3 with TRBJ1-1; weak D call: TRBD1 (6 bases). Germline values: CDR1 MNHEY, CDR2 SVGEGT. V shed 6 bases and J shed 11 bases, with 16 bases lying between them. The CDR3 contains 12 residues. CDR3 in amino acids: CASSPTTRGAFF. In DNA form, the CDR3 reads TGTGCCAGCAGCCCGACTACTAGGGGGGCTTTCTTT.

The chain carries TRBV2 and TRBJ2-3, with D maybe TRBD1 (5 bases). This CDR3 has 15 residues. V was cut by 5 bases and J by 4 bases, with 16 bases left in between. CDR1 and CDR2 (germline): SNHLY, FYNNEI. CDR3 DNA sequence: TGTGCCAGCAGTCTCCAGGGCCACGGCGCAGATACGCAGTATTTT. It translates to CASSLQGHGADTQYF. The full variable domain, with the rest looked up from reference TRBV2 and TRBJ2-3, is EPEVTQTPSHQVTQMGQEVILRCVPISNHLYFYWYRQILGQKVEFLVSFYNNEISEKSEIFDDQFSVERPDGSNFTLKIRSTKLEDSAMYFCASSLQGHGADTQYFGPGTRLTVL.